The present T cell receptor beta chain was sequenced within a study of control samples from healthy donors and cancer patients. The CDR3 loop spans 14 amino acids. Trimming took off 3 bases at V and 1 base at J, with 7 bases between the two ends. Germline CDR1 is KGHSH and CDR2 is LQKENI. Repertoires were generated with immunoSEQ multiplex PCR, while TCRdb's copy carries only in-frame clones and drops some. This sample yields around 22,000 clones, of which 85% to 90% are seen a single time; over 35% belongs to the top ten. The material sequenced was PBMCs. This clonotype originated in a man aged 55 to 70 with head and neck cancer. The V and J genes are TRBV18 and TRBJ1-5; D unresolved. The CDR3 here is CASSPGISNQPQHF. The DNA of the CDR3 is TGTGCCAGCTCACCCGGGATCAGCAATCAGCCCCAGCATTTT.